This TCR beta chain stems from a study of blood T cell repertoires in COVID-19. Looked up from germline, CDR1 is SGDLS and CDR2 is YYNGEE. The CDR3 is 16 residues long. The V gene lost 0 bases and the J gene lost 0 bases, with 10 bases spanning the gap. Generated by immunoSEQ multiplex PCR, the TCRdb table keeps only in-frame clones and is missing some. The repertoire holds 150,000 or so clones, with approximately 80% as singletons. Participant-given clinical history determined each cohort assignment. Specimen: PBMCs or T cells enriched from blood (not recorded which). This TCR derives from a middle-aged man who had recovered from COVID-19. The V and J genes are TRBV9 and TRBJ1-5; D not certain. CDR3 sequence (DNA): TGTGCCAGCAGCGTAGGAGACATTTATAGCAATCAGCCCCAGCATTTT. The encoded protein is CASSVGDIYSNQPQHF.